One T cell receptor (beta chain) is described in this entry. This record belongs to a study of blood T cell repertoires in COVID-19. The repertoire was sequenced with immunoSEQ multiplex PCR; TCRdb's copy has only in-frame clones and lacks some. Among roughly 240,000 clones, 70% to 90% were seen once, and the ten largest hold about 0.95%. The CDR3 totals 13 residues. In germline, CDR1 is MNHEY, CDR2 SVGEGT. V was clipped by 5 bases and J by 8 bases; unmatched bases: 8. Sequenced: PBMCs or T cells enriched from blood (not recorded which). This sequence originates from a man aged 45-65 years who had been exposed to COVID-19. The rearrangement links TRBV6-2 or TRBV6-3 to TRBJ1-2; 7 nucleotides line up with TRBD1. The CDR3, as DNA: TGTGCCAGCAGTGACGAAGGGGGCACGGGCTACACCTTC. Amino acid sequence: CASSDEGGTGYTF.